This TCR beta chain emerged from a study of cytomegalovirus exposure and HLA in healthy donors. Study-wide context: Membership in the Caucasian-associated ancestry cluster was found for 75% to 85% of about 430 genotyped donors. Broader study findings: It was reportedly the case that the classifier diagnosed cytomegalovirus status with high specificity and sensitivity. Among TCR beta chains, those listed as cytomegalovirus-associated numbered about 160.

The PCR had 60 Vbeta and 13 Jbeta primers. Repertoires were generated with immunoSEQ multiplex PCR, while TCRdb's copy carries only in-frame clones and drops some. The sample comprises some 170,000 clones, 70% to 80% of which are singletons, and roughly 10% rests with the top ten. The ends were cut back, 1 base at V and 2 bases at J, with 8 bases in the middle. Germline CDR1 KGHSH, CDR2 LQKENI. The CDR3 covers 14 residues. Notes on this clone: What it binds is not known.

Nominal health characterized the donors when sampled, though unrecorded immune exposures were likely. The source of this sequence is a man aged 18 to 35 in good health and CMV-seropositive. Sample: PBMCs. The rearrangement links TRBV18 to TRBJ1-1, with D tentatively TRBD1 (5 bases). The CDR3 protein is CASSPRTLNTEAFF. Here the CDR3 DNA reads TGTGCCAGCTCACCACGGACACTTAACACTGAAGCTTTCTTT.